The 5 T cell receptor beta chains below all came from one sample that was sequenced in a study of OX40 agonist ivuxolimab in advanced cancers. Here immunoSEQ multiplex PCR was the method, and the copy in TCRdb shows in-frame clones only, minus some. The table has more than 60,000 clones, about four fifths seen once; the top ten hold almost 4.5%. The material was CD4+ or CD8+ T cells sorted from blood, obtained in a trial of the OX40 agonist ivuxolimab. Receptors were obtained from an adult with an advanced solid tumor such as melanoma, head and neck, liver or kidney cancer.

The chain couples TRBV9 to TRBJ1-1; 8 positions match TRBD1. The CDR3 sequence is 16 residues long. J lost 3 bases, V lost 4 bases, and 11 bases had no gene match. Germline lookup yields CDR1 SGDLS and CDR2 YYNGEE. CDR3 sequence reads: CASSLGQGSWDTEAFF. The CDR3 region has the DNA TGTGCCAGCAGCCTTGGACAGGGTTCCTGGGACACTGAAGCTTTCTTT.

V and J are TRBV18 and TRBJ1-5; D remains unclear. V was shortened by 6 bases and J by 1 base, with 10 bases between the two germline ends. This CDR3 contains 14 residues. Germline V gene lookup returns CDR1 KGHSH and CDR2 LQKENI. The CDR3 loop is CASSPGPSNQPQHF. CDR3 bases: TGTGCCAGCTCCCCCGGGCCGAGCAATCAGCCCCAGCATTTT.

The gene calls are TRBV18 and TRBJ1-3; no reliable D call. CDR1 and CDR2 from the germline V gene are KGHSH and LQKENI. The CDR3 sequence is 15 residues long. The V gene lost 3 bases and the J gene lost 2 bases, with 11 bases spanning the gap. The CDR3: CASSPSGSAGNTIYF. In DNA, the CDR3 is TGTGCCAGCTCACCTTCAGGCTCGGCTGGAAACACCATATATTTT.

This sequence joins TRBV27 and TRBJ1-6; TRBD1 aligns across 9 bases. The CDR3 totals 18 residues. The V gene end was trimmed by 6 bases and the J gene end by 0 bases; junction bases not matched to a gene: 9. Germline V gene sequence: CDR1 MNHEY, CDR2 SMNVEV (reference sequence). CDR3 sequence reads: CASRPGQGFDSYNSPLHF. The CDR3 nucleotides are TGTGCCAGCAGGCCCGGACAGGGGTTTGACTCCTATAATTCACCCCTCCACTTT.

The chain combines TRBV2 with TRBJ2-5; 7 nucleotides match TRBD1. The germline V gene has CDR1 SNHLY and CDR2 FYNNEI. V dropped 7 bases and J dropped 1; count of bases not matched to a gene: 9. The CDR3 contains 15 residues. The CDR3 loop reads CASNQGGRVQETQYF. In DNA form, the CDR3 reads TGTGCCAGCAATCAAGGGGGCAGGGTCCAAGAGACCCAGTACTTC.